The rows below give T cell receptor beta chains drawn from one sample of a study of blood T cell repertoires in COVID-19. TCRdb's table, derived via immunoSEQ multiplex PCR, lists solely in-frame clones and lacks some. The data show some 270,000 clones, 75% to 90% seen once. Sequencing was done on a sample of PBMCs or T cells enriched from blood (not recorded which). The receptors derive from a woman aged 25 to 39 with acute COVID-19. Both conserved end residues are part of each CDR3. The order of the fields is clone size, V gene, J gene, D gene, CDR3 DNA, CDR3 protein. The D gene is left open where the match is weak. A clone size is listed for some rows: how often the clone was seen (once, few, many), or a class if it is expanded.

abundance: once
v_gene: TRBV27
j_gene: TRBJ2-7
d_gene: -
CDR3nt: TGTGCCAGCAGTTTGTACGGGAGTTCCTACGAGCAGTACTTC
CDR3aa: CASSLYGSSYEQYF

abundance: -
v_gene: TRBV9
j_gene: TRBJ2-2
d_gene: TRBD2
CDR3nt: TGTGCCAGCAGCGAAACTAGCGGAGGGAACACCGGGGAGCTGTTTTTT
CDR3aa: CASSETSGGNTGELFF

abundance: once
v_gene: TRBV19
j_gene: TRBJ2-3
d_gene: TRBD2
CDR3nt: TGTGCCAGTAGTCCTAGCGGGAGGGCCGATACGCAGTATTTT
CDR3aa: CASSPSGRADTQYF

abundance: -
v_gene: TRBV7-3
j_gene: TRBJ1-2
d_gene: -
CDR3nt: TGTGCCAGCAGCCTGGCCGGGGAGAACTATGGCTACACCTTC
CDR3aa: CASSLAGENYGYTF

abundance: -
v_gene: TRBV28
j_gene: TRBJ2-1
d_gene: TRBD2
CDR3nt: TGTGCCAGCACCTCGACTAGCGGTTCCTACAATGAGCAGTTCTTC
CDR3aa: CASTSTSGSYNEQFF

abundance: once
v_gene: TRBV21-1
j_gene: TRBJ2-2
d_gene: -
CDR3nt: TGTGCCAGCAGCAAAGCCGGGGGGGAAGGCGGGGAGCTGTTTTTT
CDR3aa: CASSKAGGEGGELFF

abundance: -
v_gene: TRBV19
j_gene: TRBJ2-1
d_gene: -
CDR3nt: TGTGCCAGTACATCGGCAGGGCAAAATGCTGAGCAGTTCTTC
CDR3aa: CASTSAGQNAEQFF

abundance: -
v_gene: TRBV9
j_gene: TRBJ2-1
d_gene: -
CDR3nt: TGTGCCAGCAGCGTAGGGGCCCCTAGGGGAGGTGAGCAGTTCTTC
CDR3aa: CASSVGAPRGGEQFF

abundance: once
v_gene: TRBV19
j_gene: TRBJ1-1
d_gene: -
CDR3nt: TGTGCCAGTACCCAAGCCCGGAACACTGAAGCTTTCTTT
CDR3aa: CASTQARNTEAFF

abundance: -
v_gene: TRBV15
j_gene: TRBJ1-6
d_gene: -
CDR3nt: TGTGCCACCAGCAGAGATTTGGGAGGGGGATCACCCCTCCACTTT
CDR3aa: CATSRDLGGGSPLHF

abundance: -
v_gene: TRBV6-5
j_gene: TRBJ2-6
d_gene: -
CDR3nt: TGTGCCAGCAGTTACTCGGGGGGGACAGGGGCCAACGTCCTGACTTTC
CDR3aa: CASSYSGGTGANVLTF

abundance: -
v_gene: TRBV29-1
j_gene: TRBJ1-1
d_gene: -
CDR3nt: TGCAGCGTTGAAGATCGGACTTTGGTACGGAGGACTGAAGCTTTCTTT
CDR3aa: CSVEDRTLVRRTEAFF

abundance: -
v_gene: TRBV27
j_gene: TRBJ1-2
d_gene: -
CDR3nt: TGTGCCAGCAGTTTTACAGGGACGAACTATGGCTACACCTTC
CDR3aa: CASSFTGTNYGYTF

abundance: -
v_gene: TRBV7-9
j_gene: TRBJ2-1
d_gene: TRBD2
CDR3nt: TGTGCCAGCAGTCGGGGAGGGGAGGGCCGGCATGAGCAGTTCTTC
CDR3aa: CASSRGGEGRHEQFF

abundance: -
v_gene: TRBV18
j_gene: TRBJ2-2
d_gene: TRBD2
CDR3nt: TGTGCCAGCTCATCGGGACTAGCGGGGCCCACCGGGGAGCTGTTTTTT
CDR3aa: CASSSGLAGPTGELFF

abundance: -
v_gene: TRBV13
j_gene: TRBJ2-6
d_gene: TRBD1
CDR3nt: TGTGCCAGCAGCGATACGGGACAGCCAAACTCTGGGGCCAACGTCCTGACTTTC
CDR3aa: CASSDTGQPNSGANVLTF

abundance: -
v_gene: TRBV5-1
j_gene: TRBJ2-1
d_gene: TRBD1
CDR3nt: TGCGCCAGCAGCTTGGAGATTGGACAGGGGAATGAGCAGTTCTTC
CDR3aa: CASSLEIGQGNEQFF

abundance: -
v_gene: TRBV3-1/TRBV3-2
j_gene: TRBJ2-7
d_gene: TRBD2
CDR3nt: TGTGCCAGCAGCCCCGGACTAGCGGGGACCTACGAGCAGTACTTC
CDR3aa: CASSPGLAGTYEQYF

abundance: -
v_gene: TRBV7-9
j_gene: TRBJ2-7
d_gene: -
CDR3nt: TGTGCCAGCAACCCATTAGGGGCCCCCGCCTACGAGCAGTACTTC
CDR3aa: CASNPLGAPAYEQYF

abundance: -
v_gene: TRBV5-1
j_gene: TRBJ1-1
d_gene: TRBD1
CDR3nt: TGCGCCAGCAGCGCGGTACAGGGGAACATTGAAGCTTTCTTT
CDR3aa: CASSAVQGNIEAFF

abundance: -
v_gene: TRBV7-8
j_gene: TRBJ1-5
d_gene: -
CDR3nt: TGTGCCAGCAGCTCGCCAGGGCGTCTTCAGCCCCAGCATTTT
CDR3aa: CASSSPGRLQPQHF

abundance: -
v_gene: TRBV7-8
j_gene: TRBJ1-5
d_gene: TRBD1
CDR3nt: TGTGCCAGCAGCTTAGGCCAGACAGGGGATCAGCCCCAGCATTTT
CDR3aa: CASSLGQTGDQPQHF

abundance: -
v_gene: TRBV11-2
j_gene: TRBJ2-5
d_gene: -
CDR3nt: TGTGCCAGCACTTCGACGAGGGAGACCCAGTACTTC
CDR3aa: CASTSTRETQYF

abundance: -
v_gene: TRBV19
j_gene: TRBJ2-1
d_gene: TRBD2
CDR3nt: TGTGCCAGTAGCCCGGGACTAGCGGACTCAAATGAGCAGTTCTTC
CDR3aa: CASSPGLADSNEQFF

abundance: -
v_gene: TRBV28
j_gene: TRBJ2-2
d_gene: TRBD2
CDR3nt: TGTGCCAGCAGCCTTTTTAGCGGGGGTAACACCGGGGAGCTGTTTTTT
CDR3aa: CASSLFSGGNTGELFF

abundance: -
v_gene: TRBV14
j_gene: TRBJ1-1
d_gene: TRBD1
CDR3nt: TGTGCCAGCAGCCCGCGGACAGGGGTCGAGAACACTGAAGCTTTCTTT
CDR3aa: CASSPRTGVENTEAFF

abundance: -
v_gene: TRBV7-2
j_gene: TRBJ2-7
d_gene: -
CDR3nt: TGTGCCAGCAGCTTAGGTGGCACCTCCTACGAGCAGTACTTC
CDR3aa: CASSLGGTSYEQYF

abundance: -
v_gene: TRBV5-8
j_gene: TRBJ2-7
d_gene: -
CDR3nt: TGTGCCAGCAGGGTGAGGAGGGGCTCCTACGAGCAGTACTTC
CDR3aa: CASRVRRGSYEQYF

abundance: few
v_gene: TRBV4-3
j_gene: TRBJ2-3
d_gene: TRBD2
CDR3nt: TGCGCCAGCAGCCAAGGTGCTAGCGGTAGCACAGATACGCAGTATTTT
CDR3aa: CASSQGASGSTDTQYF

abundance: -
v_gene: TRBV4-1
j_gene: TRBJ2-2
d_gene: -
CDR3nt: TGCGCCAGCAGCCAAGGGACATTCAACACCGGGGAGCTGTTTTTT
CDR3aa: CASSQGTFNTGELFF

abundance: -
v_gene: TRBV6-6
j_gene: TRBJ2-3
d_gene: TRBD2
CDR3nt: TGTGCCAGCAGTTACATCCTCGGGGGGGATACGCAGTATTTT
CDR3aa: CASSYILGGDTQYF

abundance: once
v_gene: TRBV19
j_gene: TRBJ1-1
d_gene: -
CDR3nt: TGTGCCAGTAGGGATGAGGCCCCGGGGGTCACTGAAGCTTTCTTT
CDR3aa: CASRDEAPGVTEAFF

abundance: -
v_gene: TRBV7-9
j_gene: TRBJ2-6
d_gene: -
CDR3nt: TGTGCCAGCAGCTTAGAACTAGCCGTCTCTGGGGCCAACGTCCTGACTTTC
CDR3aa: CASSLELAVSGANVLTF

abundance: -
v_gene: TRBV5-1
j_gene: TRBJ2-1
d_gene: TRBD1
CDR3nt: TGCGCCAGCAGCTTGGGACAGGGGGGATCCTACAATGAGCAGTTCTTC
CDR3aa: CASSLGQGGSYNEQFF

abundance: -
v_gene: TRBV19
j_gene: TRBJ2-1
d_gene: -
CDR3nt: TGTGCCAGTATGGAAGGATACAGTGAGCAGTTCTTC
CDR3aa: CASMEGYSEQFF

abundance: -
v_gene: TRBV15
j_gene: TRBJ2-3
d_gene: -
CDR3nt: TGTGCCACCAGCAAGGACAGTAGGCAGTATTTT
CDR3aa: CATSKDSRQYF

abundance: once
v_gene: TRBV7-8
j_gene: TRBJ1-5
d_gene: TRBD1
CDR3nt: TGTGCCAGCAGCTTAGTGGGGACAGGGGGCCTTGGTGGTCCGGGGCAGCCCCAGCATTTT
CDR3aa: CASSLVGTGGLGGPGQPQHF

abundance: few
v_gene: TRBV11-2
j_gene: TRBJ2-7
d_gene: -
CDR3nt: TGTGCCAGCAGCTTACGTCTTTTCCCCTACGAGCAGTACTTC
CDR3aa: CASSLRLFPYEQYF

abundance: -
v_gene: TRBV7-9
j_gene: TRBJ1-6
d_gene: -
CDR3nt: TGTGCCAGCAGCGAACAGGGCTCTTCACCCCTCCACTTT
CDR3aa: CASSEQGSSPLHF

abundance: -
v_gene: TRBV29-1
j_gene: TRBJ2-1
d_gene: -
CDR3nt: TGCAGCGTTGAAGGGACAGACAATGAGCAGTTCTTC
CDR3aa: CSVEGTDNEQFF

abundance: -
v_gene: TRBV3-1/TRBV3-2
j_gene: TRBJ2-1
d_gene: -
CDR3nt: TGTGCCAGCAGCCATCGAGGGACATCCTACAATGAGCAGTTCTTC
CDR3aa: CASSHRGTSYNEQFF

abundance: -
v_gene: TRBV10-3
j_gene: TRBJ1-6
d_gene: TRBD1
CDR3nt: TGTGCCATCAGTGAGTCGCCAGGGGGATCCTATAATTCACCCCTCCACTTT
CDR3aa: CAISESPGGSYNSPLHF

abundance: -
v_gene: TRBV7-2
j_gene: TRBJ2-3
d_gene: -
CDR3nt: TGTGCCAGCAGCTTAGCGCTTCTAGGAAGAACAGATACGCAGTATTTT
CDR3aa: CASSLALLGRTDTQYF

abundance: -
v_gene: TRBV7-7
j_gene: TRBJ2-3
d_gene: TRBD2
CDR3nt: TGTGCTAGCAGCCTCGGACTAGCGGGAGCAGATACGCAGTATTTT
CDR3aa: CASSLGLAGADTQYF

abundance: -
v_gene: TRBV28
j_gene: TRBJ2-1
d_gene: TRBD2
CDR3nt: TGTGCCAGCAGTTCCGCTGGGGAGGGATACAATGAGCAGTTCTTC
CDR3aa: CASSSAGEGYNEQFF

abundance: -
v_gene: TRBV14
j_gene: TRBJ2-7
d_gene: TRBD1
CDR3nt: TGTGCCAGCAGCCAACCCGGGACAGGGTTTACCTACGAGCAGTACTTC
CDR3aa: CASSQPGTGFTYEQYF

abundance: -
v_gene: TRBV19
j_gene: TRBJ2-3
d_gene: TRBD2
CDR3nt: TGTGCCAGTAGCCTAGGTACTAGCGGGACAACATTCACAGATACGCAGTATTTT
CDR3aa: CASSLGTSGTTFTDTQYF

abundance: -
v_gene: TRBV19
j_gene: TRBJ1-5
d_gene: TRBD1
CDR3nt: TGTGCCAGTAGTATAGATGGGACAGGGAGCAATCAGCCCCAGCATTTT
CDR3aa: CASSIDGTGSNQPQHF

abundance: -
v_gene: TRBV19
j_gene: TRBJ2-7
d_gene: -
CDR3nt: TGTGCCAGTAGTGGTTCGTCCGGTTACGAGCAGTACTTC
CDR3aa: CASSGSSGYEQYF

abundance: -
v_gene: TRBV7-2
j_gene: TRBJ2-3
d_gene: -
CDR3nt: TGTGCCAGCAGCATTCTCAGCGCCGGAGATACGCAGTATTTT
CDR3aa: CASSILSAGDTQYF

abundance: -
v_gene: TRBV5-1
j_gene: TRBJ2-1
d_gene: TRBD2
CDR3nt: TGCGCCAGCAGCTCGGCAGTTTTAGCGGGAGGGCCCTACAATGAGCAGTTCTTC
CDR3aa: CASSSAVLAGGPYNEQFF

abundance: -
v_gene: TRBV11-3
j_gene: TRBJ2-3
d_gene: -
CDR3nt: TGTGCCAGCAGCTTAGGTCGGGAGTTCACAGATACGCAGTATTTT
CDR3aa: CASSLGREFTDTQYF

abundance: once
v_gene: TRBV28
j_gene: TRBJ1-1
d_gene: TRBD1
CDR3nt: TGTGCCAGCAACCCCACGGGACAGGGTTATTCTGAAGCTTTCTTT
CDR3aa: CASNPTGQGYSEAFF

abundance: -
v_gene: TRBV11-2
j_gene: TRBJ2-1
d_gene: TRBD1
CDR3nt: TGTGCCAGCAGCTTCCGGGACAGGGAACTCGATGAGCAGTTCTTC
CDR3aa: CASSFRDRELDEQFF

abundance: -
v_gene: TRBV14
j_gene: TRBJ2-2
d_gene: TRBD2
CDR3nt: TGTGCCAGCAGCCCTTTAAGCGGGAGGTCGGAAACCGGGGAGCTGTTTTTT
CDR3aa: CASSPLSGRSETGELFF

abundance: -
v_gene: TRBV14
j_gene: TRBJ2-7
d_gene: -
CDR3nt: TGTGCCAGCAGCCAAGCTATCAGCGCCTCCTACGAGCAGTACTTC
CDR3aa: CASSQAISASYEQYF

abundance: -
v_gene: TRBV6-6
j_gene: TRBJ1-2
d_gene: TRBD1
CDR3nt: TGTGCCAGCAGACCGACGCCCCGGGACAGATTCTATGGCTACACCTTC
CDR3aa: CASRPTPRDRFYGYTF